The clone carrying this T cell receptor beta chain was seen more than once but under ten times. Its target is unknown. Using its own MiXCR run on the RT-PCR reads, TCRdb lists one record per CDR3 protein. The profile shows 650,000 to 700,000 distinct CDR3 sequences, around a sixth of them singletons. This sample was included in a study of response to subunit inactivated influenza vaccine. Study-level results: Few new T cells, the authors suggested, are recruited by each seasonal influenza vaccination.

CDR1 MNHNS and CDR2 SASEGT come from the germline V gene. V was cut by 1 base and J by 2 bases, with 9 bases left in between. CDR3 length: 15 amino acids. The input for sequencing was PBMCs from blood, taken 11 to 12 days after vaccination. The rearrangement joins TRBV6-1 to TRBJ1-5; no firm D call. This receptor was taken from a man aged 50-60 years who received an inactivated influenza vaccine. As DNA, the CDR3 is TGTGCCAGCAGTGAAGTCTGGGGTGGCAATCAGCCCCAGCATTTT. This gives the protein CASSEVWGGNQPQHF.